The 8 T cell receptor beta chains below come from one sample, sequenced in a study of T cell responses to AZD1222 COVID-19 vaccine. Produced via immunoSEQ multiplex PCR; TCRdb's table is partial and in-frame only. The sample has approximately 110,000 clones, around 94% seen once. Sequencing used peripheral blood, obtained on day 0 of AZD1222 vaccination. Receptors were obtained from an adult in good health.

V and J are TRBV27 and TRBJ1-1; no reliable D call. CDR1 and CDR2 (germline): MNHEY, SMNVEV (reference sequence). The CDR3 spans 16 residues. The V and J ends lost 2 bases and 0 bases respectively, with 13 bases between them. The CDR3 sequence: CASSLGHGSLNTEAFF. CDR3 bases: TGTGCCAGCAGTTTAGGCCATGGCTCCTTGAACACTGAAGCTTTCTTT.

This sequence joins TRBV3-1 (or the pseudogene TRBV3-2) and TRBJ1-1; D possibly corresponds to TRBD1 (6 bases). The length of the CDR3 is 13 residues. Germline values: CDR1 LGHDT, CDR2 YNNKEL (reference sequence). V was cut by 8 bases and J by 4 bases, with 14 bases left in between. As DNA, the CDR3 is TGTGCCAGCTTTGGGGGCGCGGGCACTGAAGCTTTCTTT. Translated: CASFGGAGTEAFF.

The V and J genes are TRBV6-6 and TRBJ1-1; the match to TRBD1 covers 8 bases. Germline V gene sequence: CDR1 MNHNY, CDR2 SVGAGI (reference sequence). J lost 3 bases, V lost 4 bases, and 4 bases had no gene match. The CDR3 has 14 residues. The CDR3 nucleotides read TGTGCCAGCAGTTTAAACAGGGGGGACACTGAAGCTTTCTTT. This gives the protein CASSLNRGDTEAFF.

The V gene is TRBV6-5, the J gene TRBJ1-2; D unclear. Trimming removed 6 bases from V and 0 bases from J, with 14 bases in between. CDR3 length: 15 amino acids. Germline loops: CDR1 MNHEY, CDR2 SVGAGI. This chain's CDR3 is CASSGPRPTNYGYTF. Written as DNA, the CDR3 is TGTGCCAGCAGCGGACCGAGGCCTACTAACTATGGCTACACCTTC.

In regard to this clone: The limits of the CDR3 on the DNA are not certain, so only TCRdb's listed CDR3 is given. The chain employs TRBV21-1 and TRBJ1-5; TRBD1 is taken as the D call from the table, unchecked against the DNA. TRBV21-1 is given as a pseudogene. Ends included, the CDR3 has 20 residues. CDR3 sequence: CASSKGFGWGANHSNQPQHF.

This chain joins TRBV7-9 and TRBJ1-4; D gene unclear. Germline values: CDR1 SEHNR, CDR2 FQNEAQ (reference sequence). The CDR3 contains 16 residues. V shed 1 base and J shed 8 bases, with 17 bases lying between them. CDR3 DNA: TGTGCCAGCAGCTTAGTAGGTCTAGCCCTGGGGGAAAAACTGTTTTTT. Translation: CASSLVGLALGEKLFF.

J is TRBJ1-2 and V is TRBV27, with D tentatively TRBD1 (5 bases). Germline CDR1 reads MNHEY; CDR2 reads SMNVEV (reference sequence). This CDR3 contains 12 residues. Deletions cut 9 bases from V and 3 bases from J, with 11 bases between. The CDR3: CASWGTDYGYTF. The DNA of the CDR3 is TGTGCCAGTTGGGGGACTGACTATGGCTACACCTTC.

The CDR3 here is CASSLNAGSGEETQYF. CDR3 DNA: TGCGCCAGCAGCTTGAACGCCGGATCAGGGGAAGAGACCCAGTACTTC. The genes are TRBV5-1 and TRBJ2-5; tentatively, D is TRBD1 (6 bases). CDR1 is SGHRS, CDR2 YFSETQ, per germline. V lost 1 base, J lost 3 bases, and 16 bases lay in between. This CDR3 has 16 residues.